The T cell receptor beta chain under discussion was sequenced for a study of vaccination effects on CD4 cells after COVID-19. Across the whole study: Researchers obtained post-vaccine samples at a median of 72 days past the second dose. Study-wide results and caveats: Small numbers of convalescent patients limited the study. It also lacked early post-infection timepoints. Healthy vaccine recipients' vaccine-induced clones were almost all SARS-CoV-2 mono-reactive.

In regard to this clone: Antigen unknown.

V was trimmed by 0 bases and J by 3 bases, leaving 9 bases between them. Germline CDR1 SGHRS, CDR2 YFSETQ. The CDR3 length is 14 residues. Method: immunoSEQ multiplex PCR; TCRdb's copy keeps in-frame clones and lacks some. This sample carries some 68,000 clones, about 86% of them seen once, and the ten largest clones take approximately 1.3%. Antigen-specific CD4+ T cells expanded by the ViraFEST assay with viral peptide pools were then sequenced. Subsequent to a culture period of under twelve days, CD4+ T cells were isolated. Participants each got two BNT162b2 or mRNA-1273 vaccine doses. Neither prior SARS-CoV-2 infection nor positive nucleocapsid antibodies were present in the vaccine recipients.

V and J are TRBV5-1 and TRBJ1-1, with D tentatively TRBD1 (5 bases). The receptor was isolated from a human donor who received a COVID-19 vaccine. Source: CD4+ T cells from PBMCs cultured with HCoV-229E spike peptides, taken after COVID-19 vaccination. CDR3 protein: CASSLGGEYTEAFF. For the CDR3, the DNA is TGCGCCAGCAGCTTGGGGGGCGAGTACACTGAAGCTTTCTTT.